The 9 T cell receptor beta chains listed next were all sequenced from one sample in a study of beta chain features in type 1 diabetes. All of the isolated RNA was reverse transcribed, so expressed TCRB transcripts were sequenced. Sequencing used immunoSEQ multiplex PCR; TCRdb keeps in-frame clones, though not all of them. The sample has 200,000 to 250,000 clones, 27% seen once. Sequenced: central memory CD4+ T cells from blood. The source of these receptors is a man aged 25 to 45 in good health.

The CDR3 DNA follows: TGTGCCAGCAGCTTGGGTGCGGGGCGGGGAGATACGCAGTATTTT. The encoded protein is CASSLGAGRGDTQYF. The rearrangement joins TRBV5-4 to TRBJ2-3, with D perhaps matching TRBD2 (6 bases). The germline V gene has CDR1 SGHNT and CDR2 YYREEE (reference sequence). Trimming shortened V by 0 bases and J by 5 bases, and 13 bases separated the two germline ends. This CDR3 is 15 amino acids long.

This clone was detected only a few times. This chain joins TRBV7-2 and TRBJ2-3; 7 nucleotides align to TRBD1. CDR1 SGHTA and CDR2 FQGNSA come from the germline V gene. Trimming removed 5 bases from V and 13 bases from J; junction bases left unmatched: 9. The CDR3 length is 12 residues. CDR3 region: CASSLTGTAEYF. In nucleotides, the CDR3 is TGTGCCAGCAGCCTAACCGGGACAGCCGAGTATTTT.

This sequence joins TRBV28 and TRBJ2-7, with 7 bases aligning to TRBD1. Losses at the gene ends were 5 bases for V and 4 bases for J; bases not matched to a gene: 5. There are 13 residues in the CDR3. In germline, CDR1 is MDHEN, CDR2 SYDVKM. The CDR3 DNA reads TGTGCCAGCAGTATCGGGACAGTGTACGAGCAGTACTTC. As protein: CASSIGTVYEQYF.

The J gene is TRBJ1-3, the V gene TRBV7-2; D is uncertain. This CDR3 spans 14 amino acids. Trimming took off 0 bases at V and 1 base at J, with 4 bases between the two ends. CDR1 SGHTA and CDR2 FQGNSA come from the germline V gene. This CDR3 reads CASSLASSGNTIYF. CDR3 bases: TGTGCCAGCAGCTTAGCGTCGTCTGGAAACACCATATATTTT. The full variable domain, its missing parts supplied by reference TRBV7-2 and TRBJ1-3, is GAGVSQSPSNKVTEKGKDVELRCDPISGHTALYWYRQSLGQGLEFLIYFQGNSAPDKSGLPSDRFSAERTGGSVSTLTIQRTQQEDSAVYLCASSLASSGNTIYFGEGSWLTVV.

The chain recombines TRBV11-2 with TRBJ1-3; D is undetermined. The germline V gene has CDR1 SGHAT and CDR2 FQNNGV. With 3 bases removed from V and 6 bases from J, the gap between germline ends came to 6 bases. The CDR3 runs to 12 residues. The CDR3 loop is CASSFAENTIYF. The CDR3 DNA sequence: TGTGCCAGCAGCTTTGCTGAAAACACCATATATTTT.

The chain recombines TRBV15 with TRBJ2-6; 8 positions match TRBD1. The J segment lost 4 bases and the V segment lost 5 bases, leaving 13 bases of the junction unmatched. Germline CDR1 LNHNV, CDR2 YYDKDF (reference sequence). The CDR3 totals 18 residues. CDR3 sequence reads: CATSFSSGRGPGANVLTF. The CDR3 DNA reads TGTGCCACCAGCTTCTCCTCGGGCAGGGGGCCCGGGGCCAACGTCCTGACTTTC.

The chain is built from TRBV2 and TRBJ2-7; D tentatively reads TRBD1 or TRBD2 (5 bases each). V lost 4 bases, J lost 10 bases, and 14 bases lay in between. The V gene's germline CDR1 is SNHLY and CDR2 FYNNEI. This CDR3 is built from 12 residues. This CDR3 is CASSGREYTQYF. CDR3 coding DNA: TGTGCCAGCAGTGGCAGGGAGTACACACAGTACTTC.

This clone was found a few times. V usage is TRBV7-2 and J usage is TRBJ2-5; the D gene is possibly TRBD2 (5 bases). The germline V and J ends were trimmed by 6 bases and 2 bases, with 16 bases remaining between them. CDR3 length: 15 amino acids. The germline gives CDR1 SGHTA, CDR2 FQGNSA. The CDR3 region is CASSTRVAIQETQYF. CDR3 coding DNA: TGTGCCAGCAGTACCCGGGTAGCGATACAAGAGACCCAGTACTTC.

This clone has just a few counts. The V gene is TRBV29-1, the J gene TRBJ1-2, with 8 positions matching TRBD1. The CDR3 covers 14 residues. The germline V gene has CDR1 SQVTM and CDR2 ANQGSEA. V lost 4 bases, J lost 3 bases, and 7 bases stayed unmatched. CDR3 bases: TGCAGCGTTGGGGCAGGGGGCGCTGACTATGGCTACACCTTC. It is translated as CSVGAGGADYGYTF. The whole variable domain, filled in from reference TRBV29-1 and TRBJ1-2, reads SAVISQKPSRDICQRGTSLTIQCQVDSQVTMMFWYRQQPGQSLTLIATANQGSEATYESGFVIDKFPISRPNLTFSTLTVSNMSPEDSSIYLCSVGAGGADYGYTFGSGTRLTVV.